The sequence of this T cell receptor beta chain was determined in a study of T cell repertoires in cytomegalovirus infection. For the study at large: CMV epitopes used comprised recently identified HLA-C-restricted ones and well-studied HLA-B-restricted ones. Matching HLA type, along with CMV infection, was indicated by public TCR beta signatures. Whole-study results and caveats: Clonotype analysis showed dominance of the ex vivo response by HLA-C-restricted CMV-specific TCR beta clonotypes. The cumulative frequency of public TCR beta families distinguished individuals who carried CMV together with the relevant HLA.

Using its own MiXCR run on the reads, TCRdb lists one record per CDR3 protein. The table shows around 750,000 distinct CDR3 sequences, with 30% to 35% occurring only once. CDR3 length: 13 residues. V lost 4 bases and J lost 7, with 10 bases in between. CDR1 and CDR2 from the germline V gene are SNHLY and FYNNEI. Turning to this clonotype: What it recognizes is unknown.

Sequencing was performed on cultured CD8+ T cells from PBMCs, taken from culture after CMV antigen stimulation. The genes are TRBV2 and TRBJ2-2; weak D call: TRBD2 (5 bases). This clonotype originated in a human donor in good health (CMV status not recorded). Some clones in this sample may be carry-over from other donors' samples. Here the CDR3 reads CASSAGKVGELFF. CDR3 coding DNA: TGTGCCAGCAGTGCGGGGAAGGTCGGGGAGCTGTTTTTT.